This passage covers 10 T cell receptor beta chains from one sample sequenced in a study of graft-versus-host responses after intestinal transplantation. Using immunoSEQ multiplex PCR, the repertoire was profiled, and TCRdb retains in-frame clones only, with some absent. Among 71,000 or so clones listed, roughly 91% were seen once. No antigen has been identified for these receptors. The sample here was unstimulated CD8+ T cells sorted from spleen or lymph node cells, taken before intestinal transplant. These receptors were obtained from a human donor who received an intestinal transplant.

CDR3 coding DNA: TGCGCCATGCGAACAGGGGACGGGGAGCTGTTTTTT. Its protein is CAMRTGDGELFF. This chain uses TRBV10-2 with TRBJ2-2; 7 positions agree with TRBD1. Germline CDR1 WSHSY, CDR2 SAAADI. The CDR3 covers 12 residues. The ends lost 10 bases at V and 7 bases at J; junction bases unmatched: 6.

This chain's CDR3 is CASSQGGVVGEGTNGYTF. For the CDR3, the DNA is TGCGCCAGCAGCCAAGGAGGGGTCGTGGGAGAGGGGACAAATGGCTACACCTTC. The gene calls are TRBV4-1 and TRBJ1-2, with D possibly matching TRBD1 (6 bases). The CDR3 extends over 18 amino acids. Trimming took off 1 base at V and 6 bases at J, with 24 bases between the two ends. Looked up from germline, CDR1 is MGHRA and CDR2 is YSYEKL.

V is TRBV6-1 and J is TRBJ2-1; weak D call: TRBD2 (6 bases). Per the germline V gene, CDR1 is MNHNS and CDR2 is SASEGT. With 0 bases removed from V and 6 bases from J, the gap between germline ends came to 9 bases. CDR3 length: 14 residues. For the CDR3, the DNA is TGTGCCAGCAGTGAAGCCGGGGGAGTCAATGAGCAGTTCTTC. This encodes CASSEAGGVNEQFF.

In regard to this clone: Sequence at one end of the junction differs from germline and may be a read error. CDR3 sequence reads: CASSLASSGGRGQQPGELFF. The CDR3 bases are TGTGCTAGCAGCTTAGCGTCCAGCGGGGGGCGAGGCCAACAACCGGGGGAGCTGTTTTTT. The chain links TRBV7-7 to TRBJ2-2, with 9 bases that match TRBD2. The germline CDR1 and CDR2 sequences are SSHAT and FNYEAQ (reference sequence). The CDR3 loop spans 20 amino acids.

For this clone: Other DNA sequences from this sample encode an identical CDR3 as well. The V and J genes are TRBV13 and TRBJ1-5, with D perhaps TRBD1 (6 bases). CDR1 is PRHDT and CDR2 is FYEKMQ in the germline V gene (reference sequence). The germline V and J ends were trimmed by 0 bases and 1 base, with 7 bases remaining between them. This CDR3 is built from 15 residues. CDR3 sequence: CASSLGGQSNQPQHF. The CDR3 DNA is TGTGCCAGCAGCTTAGGGGGACAAAGCAATCAGCCCCAGCATTTT.

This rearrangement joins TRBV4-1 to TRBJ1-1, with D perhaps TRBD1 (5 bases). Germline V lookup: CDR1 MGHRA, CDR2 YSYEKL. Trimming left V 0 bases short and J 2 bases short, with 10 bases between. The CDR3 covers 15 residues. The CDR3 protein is CASSQDGAANTEAFF. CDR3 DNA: TGCGCCAGCAGCCAAGATGGGGCAGCCAACACTGAAGCTTTCTTT.

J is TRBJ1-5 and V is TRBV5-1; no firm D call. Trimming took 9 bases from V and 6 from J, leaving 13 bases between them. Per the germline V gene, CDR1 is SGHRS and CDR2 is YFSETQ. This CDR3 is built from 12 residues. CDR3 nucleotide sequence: TGCGCCATCAAAGGAGTATGTCAGCCCCAGCATTTT. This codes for CAIKGVCQPQHF.

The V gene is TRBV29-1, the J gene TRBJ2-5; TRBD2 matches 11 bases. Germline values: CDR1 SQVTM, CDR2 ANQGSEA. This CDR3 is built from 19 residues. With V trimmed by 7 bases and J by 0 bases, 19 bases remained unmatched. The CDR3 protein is CSDRYVGLSGGAYQETQYF. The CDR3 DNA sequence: TGCAGCGACCGTTACGTTGGGCTTAGCGGGGGGGCGTACCAAGAGACCCAGTACTTC.

Here the CDR3 DNA reads TGTGCCAGCAGCCCTACTAGCGGGGGGGCAGATACGCAGTATTTT. Amino acids: CASSPTSGGADTQYF. The chain recombines TRBV11-2 with TRBJ2-3, with 13 bases that match TRBD2. CDR1 SGHAT and CDR2 FQNNGV come from the germline V gene. The CDR3 consists of 15 residues. V shed 5 bases and J 4 bases; nucleotides not matched to a gene: 3.

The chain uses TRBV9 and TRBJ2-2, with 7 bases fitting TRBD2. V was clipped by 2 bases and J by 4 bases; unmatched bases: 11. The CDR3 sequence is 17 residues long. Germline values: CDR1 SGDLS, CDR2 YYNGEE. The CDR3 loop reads CASSVGGFSGRTGELFF. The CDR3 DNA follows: TGTGCCAGCAGCGTCGGGGGGTTCTCAGGGCGCACCGGGGAGCTGTTTTTT. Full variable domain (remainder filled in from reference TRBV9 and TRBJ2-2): DSGVTQTPKHLITATGQRVTLRCSPRSGDLSVYWYQQSLDQGLQFLIQYYNGEERAKGNILERFSAQQFPDLHSELNLSSLELGDSALYFCASSVGGFSGRTGELFFGEGSRLTVL.